The 23 T cell receptor beta chains reported below all come from one sample, sequenced in a study of CD4+ T cells in melanoma. The method was immunoSEQ multiplex PCR; TCRdb's version includes in-frame clones alone and lacks a portion of them. Among over 100,000 clones listed, about 90% were seen once. The sequenced material came from peripheral blood. The receptor source for this set is a human donor with melanoma.

The V call is TRBV7-9, the J call TRBJ2-2, with 7 bases identical to TRBD2. This CDR3 region has 15 residues. Germline V lookup: CDR1 SEHNR, CDR2 FQNEAQ (reference sequence). Germline trimming cut 1 base from V and 4 bases from J; bases unmatched to any gene: 3. The CDR3 nucleotides read TGTGCCAGCAGCTTAGGGGGGGGACGCACCGGGGAGCTGTTTTTT. As protein: CASSLGGGRTGELFF.

This sequence joins TRBV5-5 and TRBJ2-1; D is perhaps TRBD2 (6 bases). The CDR3 is 14 residues long. The V end was cut by 4 bases, the J end by 6 bases, with 14 bases between. CDR1 and CDR2 from the germline V gene are SGHKS and YYEKEE (reference sequence). The CDR3 DNA sequence: TGTGCCAGCAGCGCGGGATTGTGGGGCAATGAGCAGTTCTTC. It yields the protein CASSAGLWGNEQFF.

As regards this clone: At one end, the junction sequence differs from germline, possibly due to a read error. The chain carries TRBV10-3 and TRBJ1-6; a weak D match, TRBD1 (5 bases). The germline gives CDR1 ENHRY, CDR2 SYGVKD. This CDR3 is built from 11 residues. The CDR3 DNA reads TGTGCCCTCAGGGCTGCTTCACCCCTCCACTTT. Translating it yields CALRAASPLHF.

V usage is TRBV27 and J usage is TRBJ2-5, with 10 bases matching TRBD1. With 3 bases clipped from V and 4 bases from J, the junction kept 2 bases outside the gene matches. CDR3 length: 14 residues. Germline V lookup: CDR1 MNHEY, CDR2 SMNVEV (reference sequence). The CDR3 sequence is CASSFRTGGETQYF. CDR3 nucleotides: TGTGCCAGCAGTTTCCGGACAGGGGGAGAGACCCAGTACTTC.

This chain connects TRBV7-9 to TRBJ2-5; tentative D call: TRBD2 (6 bases). Germline assignment: CDR1 SEHNR and CDR2 FQNEAQ (reference sequence). V was shortened by 1 base and J by 5 bases, with 14 bases between the two germline ends. The CDR3 has 15 residues. The CDR3 DNA sequence: TGTGCCAGCAGCTTAGGTGTTCCAGGGACTGAGACCCAGTACTTC. Translated, it gives CASSLGVPGTETQYF.

This clone came up many times. The chain combines TRBV25-1 with TRBJ2-5; tentatively, D is TRBD2 (5 bases). Deletions cut 9 bases from V and 5 bases from J, with 19 bases between. The germline V gene encodes CDR1 MGHDK and CDR2 SYGVNS. This CDR3 spans 14 amino acids. CDR3 in DNA: TGTGCCAGTCAAAAGGACGGAGGTAGGGAGACCCAGTACTTC. Its protein is CASQKDGGRETQYF.

The V gene is TRBV9, the J gene TRBJ2-5, with D uncertain. V was clipped by 0 bases and J by 5 bases, with 8 bases between them. Germline V CDR1 and CDR2: SGDLS, YYNGEE. The CDR3 is made up of 13 amino acids. The CDR3 bases are TGTGCCAGCAGCGTAGGGATCGGGGAGACCCAGTACTTC. Protein product: CASSVGIGETQYF.

This CDR3 reads CAWRSGTGDEQYF. The CDR3 DNA reads as TGTGCCTGGAGATCCGGGACAGGTGACGAGCAGTACTTC. The V gene is TRBV30, the J gene TRBJ2-7; TRBD1 matches at 8 bases. The CDR3 consists of 13 residues. Germline V gene lookup returns CDR1 GTSNPN and CDR2 SVGIG (reference sequence). Trimming took 3 bases from V and 5 from J; bases not matched to a gene: 6.

V and J are TRBV6-5 and TRBJ1-3, with unresolved D. The germline gives CDR1 MNHEY, CDR2 SVGAGI. The CDR3 runs to 15 residues. Trimming left V 6 bases short and J 0 bases short, with 12 bases between. The CDR3 spells CASSRSYSSGNTIYF. The CDR3 DNA reads TGTGCCAGCAGCCGGAGCTACAGCTCTGGAAACACCATATATTTT.

This sequence joins TRBV5-1 and TRBJ2-3; D is unclear. The CDR3 is 15 residues long. V was trimmed by 1 base and J by 4 bases, leaving 13 bases between them. Germline CDR1 and CDR2: SGHRS and YFSETQ. Here the CDR3 reads CASSLKTGDSDTQYF. The CDR3 region has the DNA TGCGCCAGCAGCTTGAAAACTGGAGATTCAGATACGCAGTATTTT.

The CDR3 DNA follows: TGTGCCAGTGCTTCCTGGACTAGCGGGAGGACAGATACGCAGTATTTT. As protein: CASASWTSGRTDTQYF. The J gene is TRBJ2-3, the V gene TRBV2, with 14 bases lining up with TRBD2. The CDR3 sequence is 16 residues long. After removal of 9 bases from V and 3 bases from J, the junction contained 8 bases not matched to a gene. Germline lookup yields CDR1 SNHLY and CDR2 FYNNEI.

A single count supports this clone. V is TRBV28 and J is TRBJ1-2; TRBD1 agrees at 8 bases. The CDR3 runs 13 residues. Germline assignment: CDR1 MDHEN and CDR2 SYDVKM. The V gene end was trimmed by 5 bases and the J gene end by 4 bases; junction bases not matched to a gene: 3. The CDR3 DNA reads as TGTGCCAGCAGTCCGACAGGGGCCTATGGCTACACCTTC. As protein: CASSPTGAYGYTF.

The V call is TRBV2, the J call TRBJ2-1, with 11 bases fitting TRBD1. This CDR3 contains 14 residues. The germline gives CDR1 SNHLY, CDR2 FYNNEI. Germline trimming cut 4 bases from V and 8 bases from J; bases unmatched to any gene: 4. For the CDR3, the DNA is TGTGCCAGCAGTGGGGACAGGGGGTCGGATGAGCAGTTCTTC. Encoded protein: CASSGDRGSDEQFF.

V usage is TRBV10-3 and J usage is TRBJ2-2; TRBD2 agrees at 10 bases. This CDR3 region has 15 residues. Unmatched junction bases numbered 3, after V lost 6 bases and J lost 2 bases. Looked up from germline, CDR1 is ENHRY and CDR2 is SYGVKD. In DNA form, the CDR3 reads TGTGCCATCAGCGGACTAGCGGAAAACACCGGGGAGCTGTTTTTT. Translated, it gives CAISGLAENTGELFF.

This chain uses TRBV7-3 with TRBJ1-1, with D possibly being TRBD1 (5 bases). The CDR3 has 14 residues. CDR1 and CDR2 from the germline V gene are SGHTA and FQGTGA. With 2 bases removed from V and 3 bases from J, the gap between germline ends came to 10 bases. The CDR3 bases are TGTGCCAGCAGCTTAGGGACGACTTACACTGAAGCTTTCTTT. Translation: CASSLGTTYTEAFF.

This sequence joins TRBV18 and TRBJ2-3; no reliable D call. V lost 2 bases and J lost 4, with 16 bases in between. The CDR3 is 16 amino acids. Germline loops: CDR1 KGHSH, CDR2 LQKENI. Written as DNA, the CDR3 is TGTGCCAGCTCACCAATGACAAGCGCAGAATCAGATACGCAGTATTTT. As protein: CASSPMTSAESDTQYF.

The gene calls are TRBV4-1 and TRBJ2-5, with D unclear. Germline V gives CDR1 MGHRA, CDR2 YSYEKL. The V and J ends lost 4 bases and 5 bases respectively, with 11 bases between them. The CDR3 is made up of 13 amino acids. CDR3 loop: CASSRTGDETQYF. The CDR3 bases are TGCGCCAGCAGCCGGACCGGCGATGAGACCCAGTACTTC.

This chain links TRBV19 with TRBJ1-1; D uncertain. V lost 8 bases and J 0 bases, leaving 10 bases between the germline ends. The CDR3 has 13 residues. Germline loops: CDR1 LNHDA, CDR2 SQIVND (reference sequence). CDR3 loop: CASGFSMNTEAFF. DNA for the CDR3: TGTGCCAGTGGTTTCAGCATGAACACTGAAGCTTTCTTT.

The chain is built from TRBV19 and TRBJ1-5; D uncertain. The CDR3 spans 14 residues. V was trimmed by 6 bases and J by 5 bases, leaving 14 bases between them. The germline gives CDR1 LNHDA, CDR2 SQIVND (reference sequence). The CDR3 region is CASSPGSADQPQHF. The CDR3 region has the DNA TGTGCCAGTAGCCCGGGCAGCGCAGATCAGCCCCAGCATTTT.

This chain connects TRBV19 to TRBJ1-2; a possible D gene is TRBD1 (5 bases). This CDR3 is 17 amino acids long. Trimming shortened V by 6 bases and J by 4 bases, and 24 bases separated the two germline ends. Germline V gives CDR1 LNHDA, CDR2 SQIVND (reference sequence). CDR3 loop: CASSTPGRYRHGYGYTF. CDR3 nucleotides: TGTGCCAGTAGCACCCCGGGGCGGTATCGGCACGGCTATGGCTACACCTTC. The variable domain in full, completed from reference TRBV19 and TRBJ1-2, reads DGGITQSPKYLFRKEGQNVTLSCEQNLNHDAMYWYRQDPGQGLRLIYYSQIVNDFQKGDIAEGYSVSREKKESFPLTVTSAQKNPTAFYLCASSTPGRYRHGYGYTFGSGTRLTVV.

The rearrangement links TRBV7-3 to TRBJ2-3, with TRBD1 matching over 7 bases. The V gene's germline CDR1 is SGHTA and CDR2 FQGTGA. This CDR3 is built from 16 residues. Germline trimming cut 5 bases from V and 3 bases from J; bases unmatched to any gene: 11. The CDR3 spells CASSLRQGRLTDTQYF. The CDR3 DNA sequence: TGTGCCAGCAGCCTTAGACAGGGCCGGCTTACAGATACGCAGTATTTT.

The V and J genes are TRBV28 and TRBJ1-2, with D possibly TRBD1 on 6 matching bases. The CDR3 length is 15 residues. Germline loops: CDR1 MDHEN, CDR2 SYDVKM. Between the trimmed V and J ends, which lost 2 bases and 4 bases, there was a span of 14 bases. The CDR3 DNA reads as TGTGCCAGCAGTTTACCCACGGGGGCGGGCTATGGCTACACCTTC. This codes for CASSLPTGAGYGYTF.

The J gene is TRBJ1-1, the V gene TRBV19; no clear D. The length of the CDR3 is 12 residues. CDR1 and CDR2 from the germline V gene are LNHDA and SQIVND (reference sequence). V shed 3 bases and J shed 1 base, with 3 bases lying between them. The CDR3 spells CASSIWNTEAFF. CDR3 DNA sequence: TGTGCCAGTAGTATCTGGAACACTGAAGCTTTCTTT.